This T cell receptor (beta chain) was captured by sequencing in a study of T-cell memory formation after mild COVID-19. On the study more broadly: Across donors, TCR clusters were largely donor specific.

This clonotype has ten or more counts. Its antigen is undetermined. Constant-segment primers and 5'RACE yielded cDNA libraries for TCR alpha and TCR beta, each carrying sample barcodes and UMIs. MiXCR was run by TCRdb on the 5' RACE reads, yielding one entry per CDR3 protein. The sample has 140,000 or so distinct CDR3 sequences; about 5.7% are singletons. Study observations and caveats: Proof of SARS-CoV-2 specificity was absent for the second-wave clones that crested on day 37. There was a balanced CD4/CD8 profile in clones contracting day 15 to 85, and later expanders leaned CD4+.

This clonotype originated in an adult woman who had mild COVID-19 (a few samples of this study predate the infection). Cell type and time point are not known. Input material: PBMCs or a T cell subset sorted from them (not recorded which).

CDR3 loop: CSARNPNTGELFF. For the CDR3, the DNA is TGCAGTGCTAGGAATCCGAACACCGGGGAGCTGTTTTTT. The V call is TRBV20-1, the J call TRBJ2-2; D is undetermined. Germline V gene data show CDR1 as DFQATT and CDR2 as SNEGSKA (reference sequence). The CDR3 has 13 residues. V lost 3 bases and J 0 bases, leaving 5 bases between the germline ends.